This TCR beta chain was captured by sequencing in a study of blood T cell repertoires in COVID-19. About the research overall: Samples representing acute and convalescent COVID-19 were sourced from the United States, Italy and Spain. PBMCs, B-cell-depleted T cells, or T cells were the source of the cDNA or gDNA that made up the material.

The CDR3 consists of 15 residues. Germline values: CDR1 SGHRS, CDR2 YFSETQ. The germline V and J ends were trimmed by 0 bases and 4 bases, with 14 bases remaining between them. How the authors handled the data: Amplified reference gene primers provided the basis for estimating nucleated cell counts. The protocol was immunoSEQ multiplex PCR, while the TCRdb copy is restricted to in-frame clones and leaves out a portion. That table supplies the V and J calls and clone size; D and trimming were determined from the DNA. Of some 170,000 clones detected, around 79% appear once; the ten largest clones hold around 24%.

The receptor was derived from a woman in her 70s with acute or convalescent COVID-19. The chain couples TRBV5-1 to TRBJ2-7; TRBD1 might be the D (6 bases). Material for sequencing was peripheral blood. The CDR3 reads CASSLGPGEIYEQYF. In DNA form, the CDR3 reads TGCGCCAGCAGCTTGGGGCCAGGGGAGATTTACGAGCAGTACTTC.